One sample yielded the 16 T cell receptor beta chains listed below, sequenced in a study of blood T cell repertoires in COVID-19. Sequenced by immunoSEQ multiplex PCR; TCRdb stores in-frame clones only, minus some. There are 400,000 or so clones in the sample; 80% to 90% occur only once, and 1.9% lies in the top ten. The specimen was PBMCs or T cells enriched from blood (not recorded which). The source of these receptors is a man aged 40-49 years in a cohort exposed to, infected with or recovered from COVID-19 (not recorded which).

The V gene is TRBV10-2, the J gene TRBJ1-6, with unresolved D. V was pared by 4 bases and J by 2 bases, with 18 bases between. CDR3 length equals 18 residues. The V gene's germline CDR1 is WSHSY and CDR2 SAAADI. The CDR3 is CASSVSGPGKAYNSPLHF. CDR3 sequence (DNA): TGCGCCAGCAGTGTATCCGGCCCGGGGAAAGCCTATAATTCACCCCTCCACTTT.

The chain couples TRBV29-1 to TRBJ2-7; a possible D gene is TRBD2 (5 bases). The CDR3 spans 12 residues. The V gene's germline CDR1 is SQVTM and CDR2 ANQGSEA. The V gene lost 7 bases and the J gene lost 2 bases, with 12 bases spanning the gap. The chain's CDR3 is CSGRDNTYEQYF. DNA of the CDR3: TGCAGCGGCCGGGATAACACCTACGAGCAGTACTTC.

The CDR3 region is CATSRASAANTEAFF. The CDR3 DNA sequence: TGTGCCACCAGCAGAGCTTCGGCGGCGAACACTGAAGCTTTCTTT. The gene calls are TRBV15 and TRBJ1-1, with D unclear. The germline V gene has CDR1 LNHNV and CDR2 YYDKDF (reference sequence). There are 15 residues in the CDR3. V was shortened by 1 base and J by 1 base, with 10 bases between the two germline ends.

The chain combines TRBV28 with TRBJ2-7, with 10 bases aligning to TRBD1. V lost 5 bases to trimming and J lost 2 bases; unmatched junction nucleotides: 3. Germline V gives CDR1 MDHEN, CDR2 SYDVKM. The CDR3 consists of 14 residues. CDR3 coding DNA: TGTGCCAGCAGTCCCGGGACAGGGGCCTACGAGCAGTACTTC. Residues: CASSPGTGAYEQYF.

The V and J genes are TRBV10-1 and TRBJ1-1; 7 nucleotides match TRBD1. V lost 6 bases to trimming and J lost 5 bases; unmatched junction nucleotides: 6. This CDR3 is 13 amino acids long. Looked up from germline, CDR1 is WNHNN and CDR2 is SYGVQD (reference sequence). CDR3 region: CASRTGHDTEAFF. CDR3 nucleotides: TGCGCCAGCAGGACAGGGCACGATACTGAAGCTTTCTTT.

This clone has a single count. This CDR3 reads CASSEAGQGGGYTF. The CDR3, as DNA: TGTGCCAGCAGTGAAGCGGGACAGGGTGGGGGCTACACCTTC. The J gene is TRBJ1-2, the V gene TRBV6-1; 9 bases agree with TRBD1. Germline assignment: CDR1 MNHNS and CDR2 SASEGT. The CDR3 loop spans 14 amino acids. Trimming removed 0 bases from V and 8 bases from J; junction bases left unmatched: 4.

V and J are TRBV7-2 and TRBJ1-6; D is unresolved. The germline CDR1 and CDR2 sequences are SGHTA and FQGNSA. This CDR3 is built from 15 residues. Deletions cut 5 bases from V and 4 bases from J, with 12 bases between. The CDR3 sequence: CASSPGLNYNSPLHF. Written as DNA, the CDR3 is TGTGCCAGCAGCCCAGGACTCAATTATAATTCACCCCTCCACTTT.

This clone was seen only once. The V and J genes are TRBV6-2 or TRBV6-3 and TRBJ1-1; perhaps TRBD1 as D (6 bases). V was pared by 3 bases and J by 2 bases, with 13 bases between. Per the germline V gene, CDR1 is MNHEY and CDR2 is SVGEGT. The CDR3 covers 15 residues. The chain's CDR3 is CASSYQGGTNTEAFF. For the CDR3, the DNA is TGTGCCAGCAGTTATCAAGGGGGAACCAACACTGAAGCTTTCTTT.

This rearrangement joins TRBV2 to TRBJ1-2, with D tentatively TRBD1 (6 bases). V was shortened by 5 bases and J by 4 bases, with 14 bases between the two germline ends. This CDR3 is 14 amino acids long. Germline V lookup: CDR1 SNHLY, CDR2 FYNNEI. The CDR3 coding sequence is TGTGCCAGCAGTTCACAGGGTAGGGGCTATGGCTACACCTTC. Its translation: CASSSQGRGYGYTF.

The chain combines TRBV28 with TRBJ1-2; D call uncertain. The germline V gene has CDR1 MDHEN and CDR2 SYDVKM. V dropped 1 base and J dropped 2 bases, with 8 bases sitting between them. CDR3 length: 14 residues. CDR3 sequence (DNA): TGTGCCAGCAGTTTATATGTAGAAAACTATGGCTACACCTTC. This encodes CASSLYVENYGYTF.

The chain has TRBV5-4 and TRBJ1-3; 7 bases map to TRBD1. CDR1 SGHNT and CDR2 YYREEE come from the germline V gene (reference sequence). The CDR3 is made up of 16 amino acids. V was clipped by 0 bases and J by 0 bases; unmatched bases: 3. The chain's CDR3 is CASSLEGAISGNTIYF. The CDR3 DNA follows: TGTGCCAGCAGCTTGGAGGGGGCCATCTCTGGAAACACCATATATTTT.

This rearrangement joins TRBV21-1 to TRBJ1-1; the table assigns TRBD1, which was not confirmed against the DNA. TRBV21-1 is labeled a pseudogene. The CDR3 has 14 residues. CDR3 in DNA: TGTGCCAGCAGCAATGACATTTCGAACACTGAAGCTTTCTTT. Amino acid sequence: CASSNDISNTEAFF.

The chain recombines TRBV27 with TRBJ2-3; a possible D gene is TRBD2 (6 bases). This CDR3 has 14 amino acids. Germline V gives CDR1 MNHEY, CDR2 SMNVEV (reference sequence). V was trimmed by 11 bases and J by 5 bases, leaving 20 bases between them. The CDR3 sequence: CASRPGDIQDTQYF. The CDR3 coding sequence is TGTGCCTCGCGCCCGGGAGATATCCAAGATACGCAGTATTTT.

This chain links TRBV6-5 with TRBJ2-6, with D maybe TRBD2 (6 bases). The germline V gene has CDR1 MNHEY and CDR2 SVGAGI. V lost 2 bases to trimming and J lost 5 bases, with 10 bases between them. The CDR3 has 15 residues. The CDR3: CASSYAGTRANVLTF. The CDR3 DNA is TGTGCCAGCAGTTACGCGGGGACCAGGGCCAACGTCCTGACTTTC.

The chain has TRBV5-1 and TRBJ1-2, with D maybe TRBD1 (6 bases). Trimming cost V 5 bases and J 0 bases, with 17 bases left between them. CDR1 and CDR2 (germline): SGHRS, YFSETQ. CDR3 size: 16 residues. CDR3 sequence: CASRLGTSLANYGYTF. CDR3 sequence (DNA): TGCGCCAGCAGACTCGGGACATCGTTAGCTAACTATGGCTACACCTTC.

The genes are TRBV5-4 and TRBJ2-7; 7 bases agree with TRBD2. J was trimmed by 7 bases and V by 3 bases; bases with no gene match: 13. CDR1 SGHNT and CDR2 YYREEE come from the germline V gene (reference sequence). This CDR3 region has 15 residues. The CDR3 DNA sequence: TGTGCCAGCAGCTCGCTTGAGGGAGGGCCAGGGGAGCAGTACTTC. Protein: CASSSLEGGPGEQYF.